The 14 T cell receptor beta chains reported below all come from one sample, sequenced in a study of technical replicates of blood from a few donors. TCRdb's table, derived via immunoSEQ multiplex PCR, lists solely in-frame clones and lacks some. The repertoire holds around 80,000 clones, with 95% to 99% as singletons. Sequencing was performed on T cells isolated from PBMCs. The receptors were gathered from a human donor in good health.

The chain joins TRBV4-1 to TRBJ2-5, with 7 positions matching TRBD2. Germline trimming cut 1 base from V and 5 bases from J; bases unmatched to any gene: 4. CDR1 and CDR2 from the germline V gene are MGHRA and YSYEKL. CDR3 length: 14 residues. Here the CDR3 reads CASSQGTRGETQYF. The CDR3 bases are TGCGCCAGCAGCCAAGGGACTAGGGGCGAGACCCAGTACTTC.

The chain is built from TRBV7-9 and TRBJ1-4; D unclear. Germline loops: CDR1 SEHNR, CDR2 FQNEAQ (reference sequence). CDR3 length: 15 residues. V lost 5 bases and J 6 bases, leaving 16 bases between the germline ends. For the CDR3, the DNA is TGTGCCAGCAGCATTACCTCCGGGGTAGATGAAAAACTGTTTTTT. Translating it yields CASSITSGVDEKLFF.

The chain carries TRBV14 and TRBJ2-3; 8 positions match TRBD2. Per germline, CDR1 SGHDN and CDR2 FVKESK. V trimming: 1 base; J trimming: 4 bases; junction bases outside the gene matches: 10. The CDR3 length is 17 residues. This chain's CDR3 is CASSQARSPGGADTQYF. CDR3 in DNA: TGTGCCAGCAGCCAAGCGAGGAGCCCGGGGGGGGCAGATACGCAGTATTTT.

This chain connects TRBV13 to TRBJ2-5; D perhaps matches TRBD1 (5 bases). The CDR3 consists of 14 residues. The germline V and J ends were trimmed by 5 bases and 5 bases, with 15 bases remaining between them. CDR1 PRHDT and CDR2 FYEKMQ come from the germline V gene (reference sequence). The CDR3 sequence: CASSHGQGWETQYF. The CDR3 DNA reads TGTGCCAGCAGCCACGGTCAGGGTTGGGAGACCCAGTACTTC.

In its sample, this clone was seen once. Here the CDR3 DNA reads TGTGCCAGTAGTATGGTTACTAGCGGGAGCCTGATGAGCACAGATACGCAGTATTTT. It is translated as CASSMVTSGSLMSTDTQYF. The rearrangement joins TRBV19 to TRBJ2-3, with TRBD2 matching over 11 bases. The ends lost 3 bases at V and 0 bases at J; junction bases unmatched: 11. Germline V gene data show CDR1 as LNHDA and CDR2 as SQIVND (reference sequence). CDR3 length equals 19 residues.

The chain couples TRBV27 to TRBJ2-7; 10 bases are a match to TRBD1. The CDR3 is 16 residues long. V gave up 6 bases and J gave up 6 bases; unmatched junction bases: 14. CDR1 MNHEY and CDR2 SMNVEV come from the germline V gene (reference sequence). The CDR3 DNA reads as TGTGCCAGCAGCGTAACCGGGACAGGGGTTAGGGGCGAGCAGTACTTC. Translating gives CASSVTGTGVRGEQYF.

The chain couples TRBV6-1 to TRBJ1-5, with 10 bases matching TRBD1. Looked up from germline, CDR1 is MNHNS and CDR2 is SASEGT. This CDR3 has 14 residues. J lost 5 bases, V lost 8 bases, and 6 bases had no gene match. The CDR3 is CASAPGQGYQPQHF. For the CDR3, the DNA is TGTGCCAGCGCCCCGGGACAGGGGTATCAGCCCCAGCATTTT.

In DNA form, the CDR3 reads TGTGCCAGCTCACCGCAGGGAAGAGAGAGCTACACCTTC. Its protein product is CASSPQGRESYTF. The chain has TRBV18 and TRBJ1-2; weak D call: TRBD1 (5 bases). V lost 3 bases to trimming and J lost 9 bases, with 14 bases between them. Germline V gene lookup returns CDR1 KGHSH and CDR2 LQKENI. This CDR3 region has 13 residues.

This chain uses TRBV9 with TRBJ2-3, with TRBD2 matching 8 bases. This CDR3 spans 16 amino acids. Losses at the gene ends were 4 bases for V and 2 bases for J; bases not matched to a gene: 9. Germline V gene lookup returns CDR1 SGDLS and CDR2 YYNGEE. CDR3 protein: CASSPIGRGNTDTQYF. The CDR3 DNA sequence: TGTGCCAGCAGCCCCATCGGGAGGGGCAACACAGATACGCAGTATTTT.

The chain uses TRBV27 and TRBJ1-1; D might be TRBD1 (5 bases). Germline V lookup: CDR1 MNHEY, CDR2 SMNVEV (reference sequence). This CDR3 spans 13 amino acids. Trimming stripped 4 bases from V and 1 base from J, with 7 bases between. The CDR3 region is CASSSDRNTEAFF. The CDR3 DNA follows: TGTGCCAGCAGTTCCGACAGGAACACTGAAGCTTTCTTT.

The gene calls are TRBV7-9 and TRBJ1-4, with D possibly matching TRBD1 (6 bases). CDR1 is SEHNR and CDR2 is FQNEAQ in the germline V gene (reference sequence). The CDR3 covers 15 residues. V was pared by 5 bases and J by 8 bases, with 18 bases between. The CDR3 loop reads CASSTTGTSREKLFF. DNA of the CDR3: TGTGCCAGCAGCACGACAGGCACCTCTCGGGAAAAACTGTTTTTT.

V and J are TRBV9 and TRBJ1-4; no clear D. The germline gives CDR1 SGDLS, CDR2 YYNGEE. With 3 bases removed from V and 7 bases from J, the gap between germline ends came to 16 bases. There are 15 residues in the CDR3. CDR3 bases: TGTGCCAGCAGCGGCGAGGGTAGGGTTGGTGAAAAACTGTTTTTT. Its protein is CASSGEGRVGEKLFF.

The V and J genes are TRBV4-1 and TRBJ1-5; 9 positions match TRBD1. J lost 2 bases, V lost 5 bases, and 4 bases had no gene match. CDR1 is MGHRA and CDR2 is YSYEKL in the germline V gene. This CDR3 spans 15 amino acids. CDR3 sequence: CASSVRDRGNQPQHF. The CDR3 region has the DNA TGCGCCAGCAGCGTCCGGGACAGGGGCAATCAGCCCCAGCATTTT.

V usage is TRBV6-1 and J usage is TRBJ1-2, with 7 bases that match TRBD1. The CDR3 has 14 amino acids. V was pared by 0 bases and J by 7 bases, with 5 bases of the junction left unmatched. Germline V gene sequence: CDR1 MNHNS, CDR2 SASEGT. The CDR3 here is CASSEAEGAGGYTF. The CDR3 DNA reads as TGTGCCAGCAGTGAAGCAGAGGGGGCAGGTGGCTACACCTTC.